The sequence of this T cell receptor beta chain was determined in a study of shared clonotypes between healthy human individuals. Study at large: For every donor, three CD4 naive, three CD4 memory, two CD8 naive and one CD8 memory plates were used. Study conclusions and caveats: Memory subsets had estimated richness that was generally smaller than that of naive subsets.

TCRdb keeps only in-frame clones here, not all; method: immunoSEQ multiplex PCR. The sample has under 550,000 clones, 90% to 97% seen once. A note on this clone: The antigen remains undetermined.

The sequenced material came from naive CD4+ T cells sorted from blood. As to subset: CD45RA+ positively selected. The TCR sequence derives from a woman in her 30s in good health.

For the CDR3, the DNA is TGCAGTGCTGCACGGGTGTCCGAGCAGTACTTC. Its translation: CSAARVSEQYF. The chain has TRBV20-1 and TRBJ2-7; the D is unclear. This CDR3 contains 11 residues. The germline CDR1 and CDR2 sequences are DFQATT and SNEGSKA (reference sequence). The V end lost 5 bases, the J end lost 6 bases, and 11 bases lay between the germline ends.